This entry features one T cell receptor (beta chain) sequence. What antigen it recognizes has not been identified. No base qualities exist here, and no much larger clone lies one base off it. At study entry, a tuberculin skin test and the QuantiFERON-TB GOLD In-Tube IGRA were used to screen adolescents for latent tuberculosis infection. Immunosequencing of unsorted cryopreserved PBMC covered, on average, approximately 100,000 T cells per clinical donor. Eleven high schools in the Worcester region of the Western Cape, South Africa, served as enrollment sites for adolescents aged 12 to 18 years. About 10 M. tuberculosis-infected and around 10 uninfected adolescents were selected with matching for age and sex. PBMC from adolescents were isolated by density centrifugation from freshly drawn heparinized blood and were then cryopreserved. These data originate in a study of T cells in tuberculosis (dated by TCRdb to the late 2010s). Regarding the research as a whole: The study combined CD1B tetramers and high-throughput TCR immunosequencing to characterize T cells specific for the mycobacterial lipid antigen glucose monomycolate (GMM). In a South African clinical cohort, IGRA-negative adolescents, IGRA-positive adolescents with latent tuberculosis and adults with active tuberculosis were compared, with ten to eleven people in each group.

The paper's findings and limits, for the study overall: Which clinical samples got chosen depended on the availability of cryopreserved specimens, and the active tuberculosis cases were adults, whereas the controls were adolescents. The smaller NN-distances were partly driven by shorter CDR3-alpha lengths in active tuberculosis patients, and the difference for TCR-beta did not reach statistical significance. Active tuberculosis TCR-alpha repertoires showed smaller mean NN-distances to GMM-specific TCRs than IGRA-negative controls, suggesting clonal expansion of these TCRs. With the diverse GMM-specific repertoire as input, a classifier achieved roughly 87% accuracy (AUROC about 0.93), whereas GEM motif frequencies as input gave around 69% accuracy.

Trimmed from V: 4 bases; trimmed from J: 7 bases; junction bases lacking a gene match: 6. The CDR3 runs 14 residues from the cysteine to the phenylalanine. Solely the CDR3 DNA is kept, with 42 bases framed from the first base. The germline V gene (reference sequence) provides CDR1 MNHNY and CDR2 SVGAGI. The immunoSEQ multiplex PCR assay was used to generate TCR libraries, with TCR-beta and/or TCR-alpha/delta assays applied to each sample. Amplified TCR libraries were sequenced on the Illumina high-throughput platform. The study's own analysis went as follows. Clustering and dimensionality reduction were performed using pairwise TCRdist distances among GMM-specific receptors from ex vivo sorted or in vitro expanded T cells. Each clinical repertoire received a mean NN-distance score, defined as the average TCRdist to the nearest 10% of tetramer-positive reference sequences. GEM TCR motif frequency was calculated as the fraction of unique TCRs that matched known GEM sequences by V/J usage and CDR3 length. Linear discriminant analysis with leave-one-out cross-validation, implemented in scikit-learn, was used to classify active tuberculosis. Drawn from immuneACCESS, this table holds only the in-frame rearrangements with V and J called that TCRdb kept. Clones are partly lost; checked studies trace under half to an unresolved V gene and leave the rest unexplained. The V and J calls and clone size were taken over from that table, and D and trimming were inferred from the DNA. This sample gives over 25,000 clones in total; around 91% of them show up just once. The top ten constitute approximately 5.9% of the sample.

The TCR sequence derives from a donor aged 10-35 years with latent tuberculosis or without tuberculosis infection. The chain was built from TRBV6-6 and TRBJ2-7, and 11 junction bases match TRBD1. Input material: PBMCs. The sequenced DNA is TGTGCCAGCAGTTCGGACAGGGGGCGAGGAGAGCAGTACTTC. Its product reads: CASSSDRGRGEQYF.